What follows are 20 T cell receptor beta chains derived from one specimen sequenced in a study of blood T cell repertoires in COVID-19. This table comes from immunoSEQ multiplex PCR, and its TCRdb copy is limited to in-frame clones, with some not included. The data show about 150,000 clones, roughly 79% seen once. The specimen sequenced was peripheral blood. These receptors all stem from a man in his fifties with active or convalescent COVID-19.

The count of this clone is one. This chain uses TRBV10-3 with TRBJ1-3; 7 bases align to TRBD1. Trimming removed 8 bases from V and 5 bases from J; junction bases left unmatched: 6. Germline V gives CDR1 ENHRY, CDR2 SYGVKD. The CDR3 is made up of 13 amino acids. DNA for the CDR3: TGTGCCATCGCCTGGGACAGCCGAAACACCATATATTTT. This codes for CAIAWDSRNTIYF.

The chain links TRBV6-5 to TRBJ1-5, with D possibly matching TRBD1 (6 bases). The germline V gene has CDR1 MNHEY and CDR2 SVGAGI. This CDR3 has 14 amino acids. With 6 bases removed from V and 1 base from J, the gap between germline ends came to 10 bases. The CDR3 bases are TGTGCCAGCAGCGTACAGGGAAGCAATCAGCCCCAGCATTTT. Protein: CASSVQGSNQPQHF.

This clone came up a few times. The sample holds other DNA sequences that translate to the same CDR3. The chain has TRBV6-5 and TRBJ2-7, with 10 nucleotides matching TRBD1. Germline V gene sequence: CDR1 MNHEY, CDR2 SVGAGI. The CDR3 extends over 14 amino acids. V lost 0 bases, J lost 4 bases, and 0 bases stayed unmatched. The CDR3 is CASSYSDRGYEQYF. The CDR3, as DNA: TGTGCCAGCAGTTACTCGGACAGGGGGTACGAGCAGTACTTC.

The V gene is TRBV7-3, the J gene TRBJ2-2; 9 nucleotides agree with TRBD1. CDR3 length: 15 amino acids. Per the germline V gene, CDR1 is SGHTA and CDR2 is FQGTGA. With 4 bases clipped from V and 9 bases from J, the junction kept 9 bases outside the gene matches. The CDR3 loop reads CASSSRTGADWELFF. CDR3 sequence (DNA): TGTGCCAGCAGCTCCCGGACAGGGGCAGATTGGGAGCTGTTTTTT. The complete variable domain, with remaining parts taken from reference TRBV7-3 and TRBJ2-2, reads GAGVSQTPSNKVTEKGKYVELRCDPISGHTALYWYRQSLGQGPEFLIYFQGTGAADDSGLPNDRFFAVRPEGSVSTLKIQRTERGDSAVYLCASSSRTGADWELFFGEGSRLTVL.

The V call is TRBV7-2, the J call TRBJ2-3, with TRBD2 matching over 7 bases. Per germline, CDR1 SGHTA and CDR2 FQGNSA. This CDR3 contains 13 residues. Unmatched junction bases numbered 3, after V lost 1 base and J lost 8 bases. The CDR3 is CASSLEWGGTQYF. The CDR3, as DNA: TGTGCCAGCAGCTTAGAGTGGGGGGGTACGCAGTATTTT.

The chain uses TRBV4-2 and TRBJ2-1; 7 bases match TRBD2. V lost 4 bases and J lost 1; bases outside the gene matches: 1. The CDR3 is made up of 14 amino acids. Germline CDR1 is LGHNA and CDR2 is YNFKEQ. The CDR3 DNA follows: TGTGCCAGCAGCCCTAGCGGATCCTACAATGAGCAGTTCTTC. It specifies CASSPSGSYNEQFF.

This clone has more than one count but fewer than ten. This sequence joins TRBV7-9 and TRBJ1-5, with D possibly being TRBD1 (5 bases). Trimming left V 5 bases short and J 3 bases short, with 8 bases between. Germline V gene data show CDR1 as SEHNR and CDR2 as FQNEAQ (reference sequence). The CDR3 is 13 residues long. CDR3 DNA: TGTGCCAGCAGCGCAGGGATCAATCAGCCCCAGCATTTT. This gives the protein CASSAGINQPQHF.

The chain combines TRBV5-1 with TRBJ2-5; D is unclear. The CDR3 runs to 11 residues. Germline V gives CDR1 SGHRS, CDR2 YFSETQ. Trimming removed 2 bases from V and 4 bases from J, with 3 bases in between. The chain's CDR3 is CASSFGETQYF. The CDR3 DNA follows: TGCGCCAGCAGCTTCGGAGAGACCCAGTACTTC.

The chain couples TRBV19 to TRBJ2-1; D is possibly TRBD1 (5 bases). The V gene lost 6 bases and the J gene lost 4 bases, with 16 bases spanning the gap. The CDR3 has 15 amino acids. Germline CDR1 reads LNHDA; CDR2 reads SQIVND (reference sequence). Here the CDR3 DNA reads TGTGCCAGTAGAGCCCCAGGGTCCCTGTACAATGAGCAGTTCTTC. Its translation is CASRAPGSLYNEQFF.

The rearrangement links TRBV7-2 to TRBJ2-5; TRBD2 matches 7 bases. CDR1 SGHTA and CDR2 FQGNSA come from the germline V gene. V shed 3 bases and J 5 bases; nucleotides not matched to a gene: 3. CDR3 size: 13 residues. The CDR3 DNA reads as TGTGCCAGCAGCTTCGGGGGGATCGAGACCCAGTACTTC. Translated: CASSFGGIETQYF.

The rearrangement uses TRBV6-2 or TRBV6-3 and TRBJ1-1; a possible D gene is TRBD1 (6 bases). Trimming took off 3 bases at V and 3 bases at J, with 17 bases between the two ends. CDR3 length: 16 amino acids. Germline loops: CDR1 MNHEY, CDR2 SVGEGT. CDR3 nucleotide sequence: TGTGCCAGCAGTTATTCGAACAGGGCTTGGGACACTGAAGCTTTCTTT. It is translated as CASSYSNRAWDTEAFF.

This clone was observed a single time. CDR3: CASSIRGLGNEQFF. The DNA for the CDR3 is TGTGCCAGTAGTATACGAGGCTTAGGCAATGAGCAGTTCTTC. The gene calls are TRBV19 and TRBJ2-1, with D unresolved. There are 14 residues in the CDR3. V was cut by 2 bases and J by 6 bases, with 11 bases left in between. CDR1 and CDR2 from the germline V gene are LNHDA and SQIVND (reference sequence). Based on the CDR3 plus reference TRBV19 and TRBJ2-1, the full variable domain is DGGITQSPKYLFRKEGQNVTLSCEQNLNHDAMYWYRQDPGQGLRLIYYSQIVNDFQKGDIAEGYSVSREKKESFPLTVTSAQKNPTAFYLCASSIRGLGNEQFFGPGTRLTVL.

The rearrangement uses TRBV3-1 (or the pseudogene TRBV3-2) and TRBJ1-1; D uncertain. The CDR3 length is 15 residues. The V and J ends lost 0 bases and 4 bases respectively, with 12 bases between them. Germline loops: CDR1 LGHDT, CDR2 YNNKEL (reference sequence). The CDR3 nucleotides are TGTGCCAGCAGCCAAGATCGCGGGATCAGCACTGAAGCTTTCTTT. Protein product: CASSQDRGISTEAFF.

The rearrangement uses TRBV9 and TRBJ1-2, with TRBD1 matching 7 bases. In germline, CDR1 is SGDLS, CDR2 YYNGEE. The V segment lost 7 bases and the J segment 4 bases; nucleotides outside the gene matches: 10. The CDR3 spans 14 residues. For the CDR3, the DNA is TGTGCCAGCGAGGGGGCAGGGACGCTCTATGGCTACACCTTC. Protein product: CASEGAGTLYGYTF.

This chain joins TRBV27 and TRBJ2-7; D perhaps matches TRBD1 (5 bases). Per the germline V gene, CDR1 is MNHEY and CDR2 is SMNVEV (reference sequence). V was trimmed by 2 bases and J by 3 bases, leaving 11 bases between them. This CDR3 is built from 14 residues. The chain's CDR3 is CASSLGTGFYEQYF. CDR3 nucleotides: TGTGCCAGCAGTTTAGGTACAGGATTCTACGAGCAGTACTTC.

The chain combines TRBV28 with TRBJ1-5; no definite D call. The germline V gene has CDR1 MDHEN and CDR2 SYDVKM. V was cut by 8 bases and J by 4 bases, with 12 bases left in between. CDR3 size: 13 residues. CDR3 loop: CASELGRNQPQHF. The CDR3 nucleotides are TGTGCCAGCGAATTGGGGAGGAATCAGCCCCAGCATTTT.

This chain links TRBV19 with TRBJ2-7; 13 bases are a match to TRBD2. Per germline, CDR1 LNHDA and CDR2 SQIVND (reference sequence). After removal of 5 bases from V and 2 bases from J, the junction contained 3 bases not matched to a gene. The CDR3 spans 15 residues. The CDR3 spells CASSHTSGRAYEQYF. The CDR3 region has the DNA TGTGCCAGTAGTCATACTAGCGGGAGGGCCTACGAGCAGTACTTC.

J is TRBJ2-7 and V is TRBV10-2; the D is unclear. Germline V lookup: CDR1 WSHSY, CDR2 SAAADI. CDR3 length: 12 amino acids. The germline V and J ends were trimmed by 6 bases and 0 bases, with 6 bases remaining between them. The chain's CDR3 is CASSTSSYEQYF. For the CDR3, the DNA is TGCGCCAGCAGCACAAGCTCCTACGAGCAGTACTTC.

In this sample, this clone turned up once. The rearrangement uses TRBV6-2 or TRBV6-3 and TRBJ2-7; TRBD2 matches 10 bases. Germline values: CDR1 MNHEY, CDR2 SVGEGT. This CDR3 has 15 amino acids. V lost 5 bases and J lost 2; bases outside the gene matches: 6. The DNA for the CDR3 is TGTGCCAGCAGTGACGGACTAGCGGAAACCTACGAGCAGTACTTC. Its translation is CASSDGLAETYEQYF.

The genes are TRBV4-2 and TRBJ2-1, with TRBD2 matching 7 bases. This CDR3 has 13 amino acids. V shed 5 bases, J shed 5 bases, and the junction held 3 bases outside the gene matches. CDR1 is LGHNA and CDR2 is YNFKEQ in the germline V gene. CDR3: CASSSLADNEQFF. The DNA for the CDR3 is TGTGCCAGCAGCTCCCTAGCGGACAATGAGCAGTTCTTC.